The T cell receptor (beta chain) described here comes from a study of control samples from healthy donors and cancer patients (dated by TCRdb to the early 2020s). CDR1 SGHTA and CDR2 FQGNSA are derived from the germline V gene. From the cysteine up to the phenylalanine, the CDR3 has a length of 14 residues. CDR3 DNA only is kept here, 42 bases in frame from base 1. Note on this clone: There is no known antigen for this receptor. The junction shows a germline mismatch at one end, possibly a read error. Other DNA sequences in the sample encode the same CDR3.

Library method: the immunoSEQ multiplex PCR assay. Held by TCRdb, this immuneACCESS table contains in-frame sequences only and omits some clones. Under half of the omission traces to an unresolved V gene where checked; the cause of the rest is unknown. This sample lists some 80,000 clones; 85% to 95% were detected once. The top ten constitute 5% to 6.5% of the sample. This sequence originates from a woman in her sixties or seventies in good health. This chain is built from TRBV7-2 and TRBJ2-7; a tentative D match to TRBD1 spans 5 bases. Sequencing used blood. The CDR3 protein is CASRRRSGQYEQYF. The DNA sequence is given as TGTGCCAGCAGACGACGCTCAGGGCAGTACGAACAGTACTTC.